A selection of T cell receptor beta chains follows, all from one sample in a study of T cell responses to AZD1222 COVID-19 vaccine. Only in-frame clones appear in the TCRdb table, and some are missing; sequencing was by immunoSEQ multiplex PCR. The repertoire consists of 190,000 or so clones, with more than 75% occurring once and the leading ten covering roughly 27%. Sequenced material: peripheral blood, taken 28 days after the second AZD1222 dose. These receptors all stem from an adult who received the AZD1222 COVID-19 vaccine. Each CDR3 is given with its conserved first and last residue. D genes are given only for firm matches. Clone size is shown for a subset of rows, as once, few, many or a class of expanded clone.

j_call | d_call | v_call | clone_size | cdr3_aa | cdr3_nt
TRBJ2-1 | . | TRBV19 | . | CASSNQGNYNEQFF | TGTGCCAGTAGTAACCAGGGGAACTACAATGAGCAGTTCTTC
TRBJ2-7 | TRBD1 | TRBV6-6 | . | CASSLGDSYEQYF | TGTGCCAGCAGCCTAGGGGACAGCTACGAGCAGTACTTC
TRBJ1-2 | TRBD1 | TRBV2 | . | CASNGQGYSNYGYTF | TGTGCCAGCAACGGACAGGGGTACAGCAACTATGGCTACACCTTC
TRBJ1-2 | . | TRBV7-2 | . | CASSLRTDARYGYTF | TGTGCCAGCAGCTTACGGACGGACGCGCGCTATGGCTACACCTTC
TRBJ2-5 | . | TRBV18 | . | CASSPSGAGQETQYF | TGTGCCAGCTCACCATCGGGGGCAGGGCAAGAGACCCAGTACTTC
TRBJ2-7 | TRBD2 | TRBV29-1 | . | CSGRLAGGHEQYF | TGCAGCGGGAGACTAGCGGGAGGGCACGAGCAGTACTTC
TRBJ2-7 | . | TRBV7-9 | few | CASSREGAPAYEQYF | TGTGCCAGCAGCCGCGAAGGGGCACCGGCTTACGAGCAGTACTTC
TRBJ1-6 | . | TRBV5-1 | . | CASSLEGPYNSPLHF | TGCGCCAGCAGCTTAGAGGGTCCCTATAATTCACCCCTCCACTTT
TRBJ2-7 | TRBD1 | TRBV5-6 | . | CASSPTGQTREQYF | TGTGCCAGCAGCCCGACGGGACAGACGAGAGAGCAGTACTTC
TRBJ2-5 | TRBD1 | TRBV15 | . | CATSPDRVPETQYF | TGTGCCACCAGCCCCGACAGGGTCCCAGAGACCCAGTACTTC
TRBJ2-7 | . | TRBV7-6 | . | CASSLEGAVSYEQYF | TGTGCCAGCAGCTTAGAAGGGGCAGTTTCCTACGAGCAGTACTTC
TRBJ2-3 | TRBD2 | TRBV28 | . | CASSPLGLAGGYRAQYF | TGTGCCAGCAGTCCCTTGGGGCTAGCGGGAGGGTATCGGGCGCAGTATTTT
TRBJ2-3 | . | TRBV4-3 | . | CASSPGREADTQYF | TGCGCCAGCAGTCCCGGCCGGGAAGCAGATACGCAGTATTTT
TRBJ1-5 | . | TRBV7-2 | . | CASSLVSGNSNQPQHF | TGTGCCAGCAGCTTAGTTAGTGGGAATAGCAATCAGCCCCAGCATTTT
TRBJ2-3 | . | TRBV24-1 | . | CATSDPRGGTDTQYF | TGTGCCACCAGTGATCCCCGAGGGGGCACAGATACGCAGTATTTT
TRBJ1-1 | TRBD1 | TRBV7-8 | . | CASSSGGSTEAFF | TGTGCCAGCAGCTCAGGGGGTAGCACTGAAGCTTTCTTT
TRBJ1-5 | . | TRBV29-1 | . | CSAGLPNQPQHF | TGCAGCGCCGGACTTCCTAATCAGCCCCAGCATTTT
TRBJ2-5 | . | TRBV7-2 | . | CASSADRQETQYF | TGTGCCAGCAGCGCCGACAGACAAGAGACCCAGTACTTC
TRBJ2-5 | . | TRBV5-4 | . | CASSLGGARRETQYF | TGTGCCAGCAGCTTGGGGGGGGCGCGGAGGGAGACCCAGTACTTC
TRBJ2-7 | . | TRBV28 | . | CASSLLFYEQYF | TGTGCCAGCAGTTTGCTCTTTTACGAGCAGTACTTC
TRBJ2-7 | . | TRBV6-1 | . | CASSEGSGTTYEQYF | TGTGCCAGCAGTGAAGGGTCAGGTACCACCTACGAGCAGTACTTC
TRBJ2-5 | TRBD1 | TRBV28 | . | CASNFPGQGGETQYF | TGTGCCAGCAACTTCCCAGGACAGGGTGGGGAGACCCAGTACTTC
TRBJ2-2 | TRBD2 | TRBV29-1 | . | CSVVGGSGVTGELFF | TGCAGCGTTGTTGGGGGGAGCGGGGTCACCGGGGAGCTGTTTTTT
TRBJ2-5 | TRBD1 | TRBV28 | . | CASSGSGQGETQYF | TGTGCCAGCAGTGGCTCGGGACAGGGGGAGACCCAGTACTTC
TRBJ2-1 | TRBD2 | TRBV18 | . | CASSPPGLAGGVNEQFF | TGTGCCAGCTCGCCGCCGGGACTAGCGGGAGGGGTCAATGAGCAGTTCTTC
TRBJ1-1 | . | TRBV20-1 | . | CRGELGTEAFF | TGCAGGGGGGAGTTGGGCACTGAAGCTTTCTTT
TRBJ2-2 | . | TRBV7-3 | . | CASSEIDPGAGGELFF | TGTGCCAGCAGCGAAATAGACCCAGGGGCCGGCGGGGAGCTGTTTTTT
TRBJ1-3 | . | TRBV10-1 | . | CASSEVTRGSHTIYF | TGCGCCAGCAGTGAGGTGACAAGGGGTTCTCACACCATATATTTT
TRBJ1-6 | TRBD1 | TRBV7-2 | once | CASSLDRVGNSPLHF | TGTGCCAGCAGCTTGGACAGGGTGGGGAATTCACCCCTCCACTTT
TRBJ2-5 | TRBD2 | TRBV30 | . | CAWSVGGGRTQYF | TGTGCCTGGAGTGTTGGCGGGGGAAGGACCCAGTACTTC
TRBJ1-1 | TRBD1 | TRBV4-1 | . | CASSQVPGQGSTEAFF | TGCGCCAGCAGCCAAGTTCCGGGACAGGGGTCCACTGAAGCTTTCTTT
TRBJ2-2 | . | TRBV19 | . | CASSISGEDTGELFF | TGTGCCAGTAGTATAAGTGGGGAGGACACCGGGGAGCTGTTTTTT
TRBJ1-2 | TRBD1 | TRBV28 | . | CASSFAGQGAYGYTF | TGTGCCAGCAGTTTTGCGGGACAGGGGGCCTATGGCTACACCTTC
TRBJ2-5 | . | TRBV7-8 | . | CASSDRTTRVYQYF | TGTGCCAGCAGCGATAGAACAACCCGGGTCTACCAGTACTTC
TRBJ2-7 | TRBD1 | TRBV12-3/TRBV12-4 | . | CASTKGAGYEQYF | TGTGCCAGCACTAAGGGGGCGGGCTACGAGCAGTACTTC
TRBJ2-7 | TRBD1 | TRBV10-3 | . | CAIRSPGQGGYEQYF | TGTGCCATCAGGTCTCCGGGACAGGGTGGATACGAGCAGTACTTC
TRBJ2-7 | TRBD2 | TRBV5-8 | . | CASSSVLGRAREQYF | TGTGCCAGCAGCTCCGTCCTGGGGAGGGCCCGGGAGCAGTACTTC
TRBJ1-6 | TRBD1 | TRBV2 | . | CASRGTVPNSPLHF | TGTGCCAGCAGAGGGACAGTCCCGAATTCACCCCTCCACTTT
TRBJ2-7 | . | TRBV21-1 | . | CASSKGTGWGSYEQYF | TGTGCCAGCAGCAAAGGGACAGGGTGGGGATCCTACGAGCAGTACTTC
TRBJ2-3 | . | TRBV7-9 | once | CASSLWGTGTDTQYF | TGTGCCAGCAGCTTATGGGGGACTGGAACAGATACGCAGTATTTT
TRBJ2-7 | TRBD2 | TRBV7-2 | . | CASSTGTSGSPYEQYF | TGTGCCAGCAGCACAGGGACTAGCGGGAGCCCCTACGAGCAGTACTTC
TRBJ2-1 | TRBD1 | TRBV5-1 | . | CASSLGQGTNEQFF | TGCGCCAGCAGCCTTGGACAGGGAACAAATGAGCAGTTCTTC
TRBJ2-1 | . | TRBV28 | . | CASSWSRAYNEQFF | TGTGCCAGCAGTTGGTCTCGGGCCTACAATGAGCAGTTCTTC
TRBJ2-5 | . | TRBV29-1 | . | CSVEPREETQYF | TGCAGCGTTGAACCCAGAGAAGAGACCCAGTACTTC
TRBJ2-1 | . | TRBV7-8 | . | CASNLQGRRNEQFF | TGTGCCAGCAACCTACAGGGGAGGCGCAATGAGCAGTTCTTC
TRBJ1-2 | . | TRBV7-3 | . | CASSFGRAEAGGYTF | TGTGCCAGCAGCTTTGGTCGAGCCGAGGCTGGCGGCTACACCTTC
TRBJ2-7 | TRBD1 | TRBV2 | . | CASLDRGRYEQYF | TGTGCCAGCCTGGACAGGGGACGCTACGAGCAGTACTTC
TRBJ2-7 | . | TRBV18 | . | CASSQDKPDEQYF | TGTGCCAGCTCACAGGATAAGCCCGACGAGCAGTACTTC
TRBJ1-6 | TRBD1 | TRBV2 | few | CASSEEGQGLRVSPLHF | TGTGCCAGCAGTGAAGAGGGACAGGGTTTGCGGGTTTCACCCCTCCACTTT
TRBJ2-7 | TRBD1 | TRBV5-6 | . | CASSKGQGRYEQYF | TGTGCCAGCAGCAAGGGACAGGGGCGCTACGAGCAGTACTTC
TRBJ1-1 | TRBD1 | TRBV19 | . | CASSIPRTGLNTEAFF | TGTGCCAGTAGTATCCCCCGGACAGGATTGAACACTGAAGCTTTCTTT